This TCR beta chain was identified in a study of blood T cell repertoires in COVID-19. Germline assignment: CDR1 MNHNS and CDR2 SASEGT. The CDR3 spans 12 residues. The V gene lost 2 bases and the J gene lost 4 bases, with 6 bases spanning the gap. The assay was immunoSEQ multiplex PCR, and TCRdb's table has in-frame clones only and misses some. The table includes roughly 160,000 clones, approximately 91% detected once. The chain carries TRBV6-1 and TRBJ2-7, with D unclear. The sequenced sample consisted of peripheral blood. The receptor was isolated from a man younger than 35 with acute or convalescent COVID-19. Here the CDR3 reads CASSESRYEQYF. CDR3 sequence (DNA): TGTGCCAGCAGTGAATCCAGGTACGAGCAGTACTTC.